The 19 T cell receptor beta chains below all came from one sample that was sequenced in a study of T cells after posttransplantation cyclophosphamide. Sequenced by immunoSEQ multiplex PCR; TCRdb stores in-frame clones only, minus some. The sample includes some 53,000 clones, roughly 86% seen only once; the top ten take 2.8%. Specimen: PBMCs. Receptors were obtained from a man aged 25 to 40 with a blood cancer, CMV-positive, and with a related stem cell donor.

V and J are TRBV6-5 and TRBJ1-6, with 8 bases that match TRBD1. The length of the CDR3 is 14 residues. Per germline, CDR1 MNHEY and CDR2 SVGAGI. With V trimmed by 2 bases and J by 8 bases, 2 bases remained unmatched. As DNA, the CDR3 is TGTGCCAGCAGTTACGGGACAGGTTATTCACCCCTCCACTTT. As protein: CASSYGTGYSPLHF.

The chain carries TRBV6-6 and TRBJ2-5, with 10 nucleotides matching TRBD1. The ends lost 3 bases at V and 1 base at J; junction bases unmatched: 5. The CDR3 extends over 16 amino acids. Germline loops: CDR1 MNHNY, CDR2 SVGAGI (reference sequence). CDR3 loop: CASSYGTGVFQETQYF. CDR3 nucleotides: TGTGCCAGCAGTTATGGGACAGGGGTTTTCCAAGAGACCCAGTACTTC.

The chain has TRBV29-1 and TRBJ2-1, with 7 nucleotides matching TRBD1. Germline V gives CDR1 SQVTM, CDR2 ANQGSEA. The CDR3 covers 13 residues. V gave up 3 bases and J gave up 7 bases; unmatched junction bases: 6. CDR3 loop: CSVEGLRGNEQFF. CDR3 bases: TGCAGCGTTGAGGGGCTCAGGGGGAATGAGCAGTTCTTC.

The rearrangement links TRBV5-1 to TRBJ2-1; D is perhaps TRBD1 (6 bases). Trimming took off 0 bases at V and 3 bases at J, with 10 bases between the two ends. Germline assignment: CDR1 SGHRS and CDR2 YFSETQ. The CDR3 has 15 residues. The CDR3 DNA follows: TGCGCCAGCAGCTTGGCAGGGGACCTCTACAATGAGCAGTTCTTC. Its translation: CASSLAGDLYNEQFF.

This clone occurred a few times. CDR3 residues: CASRESSNQPQHF. The CDR3 DNA sequence: TGTGCCAGCAGGGAGAGTAGCAATCAGCCCCAGCATTTT. The chain uses TRBV6-5 and TRBJ1-5; the D is unclear. The V and J ends lost 6 bases and 0 bases respectively, with 6 bases between them. The germline V gene has CDR1 MNHEY and CDR2 SVGAGI. The CDR3 has 13 residues.

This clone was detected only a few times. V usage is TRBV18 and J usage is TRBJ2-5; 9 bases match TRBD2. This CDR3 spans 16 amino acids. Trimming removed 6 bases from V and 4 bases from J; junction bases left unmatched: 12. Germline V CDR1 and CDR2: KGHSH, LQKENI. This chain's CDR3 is CASSTRNPLAGETQYF. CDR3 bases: TGTGCCAGCTCGACCCGGAACCCACTAGCGGGAGAGACCCAGTACTTC.

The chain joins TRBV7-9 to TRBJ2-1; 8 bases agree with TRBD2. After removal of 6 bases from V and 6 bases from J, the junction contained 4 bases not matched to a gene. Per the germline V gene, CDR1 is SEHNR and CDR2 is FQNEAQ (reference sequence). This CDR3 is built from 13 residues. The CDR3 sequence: CASSSTSVNEQFF. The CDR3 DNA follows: TGTGCCAGCAGTTCGACTAGCGTCAATGAGCAGTTCTTC.

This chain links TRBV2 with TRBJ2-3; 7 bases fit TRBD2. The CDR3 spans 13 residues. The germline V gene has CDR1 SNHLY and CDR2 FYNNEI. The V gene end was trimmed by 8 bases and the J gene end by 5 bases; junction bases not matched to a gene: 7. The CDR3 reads CASHRGSGDTQYF. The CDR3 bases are TGTGCCAGCCATCGCGGGAGTGGAGATACGCAGTATTTT.

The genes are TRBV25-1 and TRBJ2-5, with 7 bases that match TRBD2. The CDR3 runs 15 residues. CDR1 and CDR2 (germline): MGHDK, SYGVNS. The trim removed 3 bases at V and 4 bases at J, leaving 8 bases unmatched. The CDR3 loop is CASSESGREGETQYF. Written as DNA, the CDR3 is TGTGCCAGCAGTGAGTCCGGTAGGGAGGGAGAGACCCAGTACTTC.

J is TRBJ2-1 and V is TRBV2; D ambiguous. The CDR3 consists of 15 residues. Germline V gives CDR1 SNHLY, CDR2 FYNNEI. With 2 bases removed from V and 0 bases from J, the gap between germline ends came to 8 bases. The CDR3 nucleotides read TGTGCCAGCAGTGAATCCCAGGCCTCCTACAATGAGCAGTTCTTC. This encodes CASSESQASYNEQFF. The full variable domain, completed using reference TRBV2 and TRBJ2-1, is EPEVTQTPSHQVTQMGQEVILRCVPISNHLYFYWYRQILGQKVEFLVSFYNNEISEKSEIFDDQFSVERPDGSNFTLKIRSTKLEDSAMYFCASSESQASYNEQFFGPGTRLTVL.

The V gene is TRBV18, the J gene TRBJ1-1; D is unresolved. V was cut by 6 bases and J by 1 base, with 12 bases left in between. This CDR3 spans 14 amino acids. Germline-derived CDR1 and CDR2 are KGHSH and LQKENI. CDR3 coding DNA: TGTGCCAGCTCCCCATACTACGAGAACACTGAAGCTTTCTTT. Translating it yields CASSPYYENTEAFF.

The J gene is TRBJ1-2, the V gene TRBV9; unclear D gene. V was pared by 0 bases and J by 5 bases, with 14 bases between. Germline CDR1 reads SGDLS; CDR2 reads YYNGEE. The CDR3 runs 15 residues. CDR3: CASSVAKEGVYGYTF. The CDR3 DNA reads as TGTGCCAGCAGCGTAGCTAAAGAAGGAGTGTATGGCTACACCTTC.

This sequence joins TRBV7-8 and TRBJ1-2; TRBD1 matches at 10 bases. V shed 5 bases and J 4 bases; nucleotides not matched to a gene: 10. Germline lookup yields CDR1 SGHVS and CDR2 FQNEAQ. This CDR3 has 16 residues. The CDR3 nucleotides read TGTGCCAGCAGCGCTAACCCGACAGGGGGCGGCTATGGCTACACCTTC. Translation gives CASSANPTGGGYGYTF.

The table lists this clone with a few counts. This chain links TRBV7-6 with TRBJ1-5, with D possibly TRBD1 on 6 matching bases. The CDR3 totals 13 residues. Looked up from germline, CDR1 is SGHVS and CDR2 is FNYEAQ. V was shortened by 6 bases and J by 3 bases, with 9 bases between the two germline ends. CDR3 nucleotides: TGTGCCAGCAGTGGACAGATCAATCAGCCCCAGCATTTT. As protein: CASSGQINQPQHF.

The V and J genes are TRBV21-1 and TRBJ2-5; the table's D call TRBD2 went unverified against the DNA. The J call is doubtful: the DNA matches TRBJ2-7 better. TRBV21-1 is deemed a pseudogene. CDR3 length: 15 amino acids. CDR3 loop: CASPRSGRADYEQYF. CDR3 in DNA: TGTGCCAGCCCGAGGAGCGGGAGGGCCGACTACGAGCAGTACTTC.

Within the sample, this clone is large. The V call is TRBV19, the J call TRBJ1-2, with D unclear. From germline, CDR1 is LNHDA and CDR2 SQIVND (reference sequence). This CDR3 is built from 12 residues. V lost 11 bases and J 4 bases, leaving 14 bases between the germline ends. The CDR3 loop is CASPPGGYGYTF. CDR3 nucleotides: TGTGCCTCCCCCCCGGGAGGCTATGGCTACACCTTC.

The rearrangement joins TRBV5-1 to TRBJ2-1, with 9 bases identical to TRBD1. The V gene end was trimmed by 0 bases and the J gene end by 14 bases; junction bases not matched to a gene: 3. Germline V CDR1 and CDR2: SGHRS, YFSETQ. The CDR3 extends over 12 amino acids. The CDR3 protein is CASSLGWTGEFF. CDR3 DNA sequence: TGCGCCAGCAGCTTGGGCTGGACAGGGGAGTTCTTC.

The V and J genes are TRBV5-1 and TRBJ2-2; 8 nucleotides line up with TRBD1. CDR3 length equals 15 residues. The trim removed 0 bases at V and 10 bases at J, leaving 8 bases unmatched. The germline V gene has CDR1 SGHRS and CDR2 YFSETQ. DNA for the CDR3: TGCGCCAGCAGCTTGGACAGGGGGAGGTCCGAGGAGCTGTTTTTT. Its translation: CASSLDRGRSEELFF.

In DNA form, the CDR3 reads TGTGCCAGCACCAAACCTCCGGGACTAGAATCTAAAGGCTCCTACGAGCAGTACTTC. Translating it yields CASTKPPGLESKGSYEQYF. The chain links TRBV2 to TRBJ2-7; 8 nucleotides agree with TRBD2. CDR1 and CDR2 from the germline V gene are SNHLY and FYNNEI. CDR3 length: 19 amino acids. V trimming: 7 bases; J trimming: 0 bases; junction bases outside the gene matches: 20.